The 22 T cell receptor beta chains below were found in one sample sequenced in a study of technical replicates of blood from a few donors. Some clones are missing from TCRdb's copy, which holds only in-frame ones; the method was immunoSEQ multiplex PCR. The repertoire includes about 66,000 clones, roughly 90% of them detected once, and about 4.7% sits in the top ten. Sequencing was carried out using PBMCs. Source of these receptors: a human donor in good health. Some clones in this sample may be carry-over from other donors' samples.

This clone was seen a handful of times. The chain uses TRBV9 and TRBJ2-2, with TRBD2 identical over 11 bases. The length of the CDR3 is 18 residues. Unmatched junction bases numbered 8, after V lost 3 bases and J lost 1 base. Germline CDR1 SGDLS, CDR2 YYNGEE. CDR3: CASSGWPLAGGNTGELFF. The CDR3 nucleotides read TGTGCCAGCAGCGGCTGGCCTCTAGCGGGAGGGAACACCGGGGAGCTGTTTTTT.

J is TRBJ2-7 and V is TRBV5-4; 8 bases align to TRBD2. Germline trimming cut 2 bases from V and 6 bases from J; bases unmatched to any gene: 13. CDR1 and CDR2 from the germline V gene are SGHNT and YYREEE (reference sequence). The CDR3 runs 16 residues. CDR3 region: CASSLLSGSSSGEQYF. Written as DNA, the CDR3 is TGTGCCAGCAGCTTATTGAGCGGGAGCTCCTCTGGCGAGCAGTACTTC.

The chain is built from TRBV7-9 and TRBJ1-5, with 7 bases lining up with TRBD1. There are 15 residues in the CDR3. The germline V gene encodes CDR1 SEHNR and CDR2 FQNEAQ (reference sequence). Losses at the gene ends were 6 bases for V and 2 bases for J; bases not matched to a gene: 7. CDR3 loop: CASSPGGVGNQPQHF. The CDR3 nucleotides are TGTGCCAGCAGTCCAGGGGGTGTTGGCAATCAGCCCCAGCATTTT.

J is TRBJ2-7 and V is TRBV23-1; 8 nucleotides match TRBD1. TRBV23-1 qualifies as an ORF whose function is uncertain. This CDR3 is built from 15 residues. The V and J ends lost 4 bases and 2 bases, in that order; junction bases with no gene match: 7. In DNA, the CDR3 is TGCGCCAGCAGTCGACAGGGGAGACGGGCCTACGAGCAGTACTTC. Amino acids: CASSRQGRRAYEQYF.

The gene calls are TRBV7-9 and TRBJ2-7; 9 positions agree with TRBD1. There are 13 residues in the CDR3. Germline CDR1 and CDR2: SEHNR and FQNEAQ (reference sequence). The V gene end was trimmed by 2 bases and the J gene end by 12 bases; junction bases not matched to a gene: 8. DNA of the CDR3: TGTGCCAGCAGCTTAACAGAAACAGGGGGCGCGTACTTC. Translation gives CASSLTETGGAYF.

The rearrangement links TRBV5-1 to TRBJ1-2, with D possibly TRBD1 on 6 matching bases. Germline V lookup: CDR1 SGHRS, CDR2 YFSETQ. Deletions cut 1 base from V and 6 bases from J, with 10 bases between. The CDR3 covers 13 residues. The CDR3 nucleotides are TGCGCCAGCAGCTTGTCGGGGGGGCATGGCTACACCTTC. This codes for CASSLSGGHGYTF.

The CDR3 DNA is TGCGCCAGCAGCCAAGTCTTTTCAGGGCCTGAAGCTTTCTTT. This codes for CASSQVFSGPEAFF. This chain uses TRBV4-1 with TRBJ1-1; perhaps TRBD1 as D (5 bases). The CDR3 length is 14 residues. The V gene lost 1 base and the J gene lost 6 bases, with 12 bases spanning the gap. CDR1 MGHRA and CDR2 YSYEKL come from the germline V gene.

The CDR3, as DNA: TGTGCCAGCAGCCTATTTAGCTCCTACAATGAGCAGTTCTTC. Translating gives CASSLFSSYNEQFF. The chain joins TRBV28 to TRBJ2-1; D gene uncertain. The CDR3 length is 14 residues. Germline loops: CDR1 MDHEN, CDR2 SYDVKM. The ends were cut back, 6 bases at V and 0 bases at J, with 9 bases in the middle.

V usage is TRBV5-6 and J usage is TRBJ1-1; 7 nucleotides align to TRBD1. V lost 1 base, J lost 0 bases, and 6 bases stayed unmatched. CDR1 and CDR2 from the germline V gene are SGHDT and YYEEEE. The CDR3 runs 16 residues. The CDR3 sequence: CASSLKGAWVNTEAFF. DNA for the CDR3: TGTGCCAGCAGCTTGAAGGGGGCGTGGGTGAACACTGAAGCTTTCTTT.

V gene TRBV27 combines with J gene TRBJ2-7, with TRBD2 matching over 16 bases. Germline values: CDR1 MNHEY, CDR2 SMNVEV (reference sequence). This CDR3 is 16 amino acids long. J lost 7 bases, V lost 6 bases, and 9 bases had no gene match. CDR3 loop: CASRRNPGLAGGEQYF. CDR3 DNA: TGTGCCAGCAGGCGAAACCCGGGACTAGCGGGAGGGGAGCAGTACTTC.

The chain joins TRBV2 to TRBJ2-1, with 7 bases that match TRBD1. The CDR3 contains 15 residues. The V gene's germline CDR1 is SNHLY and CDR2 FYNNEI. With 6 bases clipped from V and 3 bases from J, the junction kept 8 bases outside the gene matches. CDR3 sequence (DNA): TGTGCCAGCAGCCTTAACAGGGGTGACTACAATGAGCAGTTCTTC. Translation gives CASSLNRGDYNEQFF.

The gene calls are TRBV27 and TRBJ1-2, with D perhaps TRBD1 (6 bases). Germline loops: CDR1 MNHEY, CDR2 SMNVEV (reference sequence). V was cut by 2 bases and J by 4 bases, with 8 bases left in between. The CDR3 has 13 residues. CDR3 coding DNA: TGTGCCAGCAGTTTACAGGGGTCCTATGGCTACACCTTC. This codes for CASSLQGSYGYTF.

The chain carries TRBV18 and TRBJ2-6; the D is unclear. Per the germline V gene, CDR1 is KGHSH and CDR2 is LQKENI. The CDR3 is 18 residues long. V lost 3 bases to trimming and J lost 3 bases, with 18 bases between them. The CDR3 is CASSPAPLGSGGANVLTF. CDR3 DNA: TGTGCCAGCTCACCCGCCCCTTTGGGTTCGGGTGGGGCCAACGTCCTGACTTTC.

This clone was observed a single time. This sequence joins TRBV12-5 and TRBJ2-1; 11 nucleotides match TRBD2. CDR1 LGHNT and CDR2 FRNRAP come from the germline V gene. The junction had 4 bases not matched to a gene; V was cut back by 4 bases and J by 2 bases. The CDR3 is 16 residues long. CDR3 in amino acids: CASGYTTSGAYNEQFF. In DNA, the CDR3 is TGTGCTAGTGGTTACACGACTAGCGGGGCCTACAATGAGCAGTTCTTC.

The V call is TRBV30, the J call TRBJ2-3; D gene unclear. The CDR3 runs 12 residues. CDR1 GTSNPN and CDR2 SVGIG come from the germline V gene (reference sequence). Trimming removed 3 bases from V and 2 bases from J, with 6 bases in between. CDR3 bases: TGTGCCTGGAGGGAGAACACAGATACGCAGTATTTT. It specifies CAWRENTDTQYF.

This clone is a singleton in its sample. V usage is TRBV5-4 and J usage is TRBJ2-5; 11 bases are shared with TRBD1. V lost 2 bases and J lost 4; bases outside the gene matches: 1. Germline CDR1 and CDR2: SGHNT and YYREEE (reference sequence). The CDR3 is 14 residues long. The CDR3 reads CASSFGTGGETQYF. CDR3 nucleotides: TGTGCCAGCAGCTTTGGGACAGGGGGAGAGACCCAGTACTTC.

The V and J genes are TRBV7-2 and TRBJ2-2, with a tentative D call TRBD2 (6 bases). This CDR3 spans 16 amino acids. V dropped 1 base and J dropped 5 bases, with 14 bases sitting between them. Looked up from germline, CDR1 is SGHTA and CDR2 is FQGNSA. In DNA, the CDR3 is TGTGCCAGCAGCTTAGAAGGGCGGGGAGGTACCGGGGAGCTGTTTTTT. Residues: CASSLEGRGGTGELFF.

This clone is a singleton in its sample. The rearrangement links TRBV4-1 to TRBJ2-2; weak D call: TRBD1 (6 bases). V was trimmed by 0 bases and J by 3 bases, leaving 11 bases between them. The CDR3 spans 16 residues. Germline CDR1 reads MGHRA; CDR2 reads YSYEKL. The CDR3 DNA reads TGCGCCAGCAGCCAAGATCCAGGGGCGGACACCGGGGAGCTGTTTTTT. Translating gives CASSQDPGADTGELFF.

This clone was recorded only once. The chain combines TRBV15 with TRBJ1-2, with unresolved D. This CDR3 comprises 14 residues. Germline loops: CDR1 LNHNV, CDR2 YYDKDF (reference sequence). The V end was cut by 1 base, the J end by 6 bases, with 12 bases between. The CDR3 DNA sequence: TGTGCCACCAGCAGAGTGGGGTCGAGGGATGGCTACACCTTC. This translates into CATSRVGSRDGYTF.

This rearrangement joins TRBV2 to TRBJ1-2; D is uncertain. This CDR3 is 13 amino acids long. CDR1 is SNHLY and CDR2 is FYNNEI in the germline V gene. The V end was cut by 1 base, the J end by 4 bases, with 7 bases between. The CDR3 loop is CASSEGATYGYTF. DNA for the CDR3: TGTGCCAGCAGTGAAGGGGCCACCTATGGCTACACCTTC.

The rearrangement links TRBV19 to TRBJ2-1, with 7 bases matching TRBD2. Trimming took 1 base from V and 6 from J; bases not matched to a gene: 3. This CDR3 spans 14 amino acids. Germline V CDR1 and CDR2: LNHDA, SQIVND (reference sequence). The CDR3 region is CASSIGLAANEQFF. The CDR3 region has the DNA TGTGCCAGTAGTATAGGGCTAGCGGCCAATGAGCAGTTCTTC.

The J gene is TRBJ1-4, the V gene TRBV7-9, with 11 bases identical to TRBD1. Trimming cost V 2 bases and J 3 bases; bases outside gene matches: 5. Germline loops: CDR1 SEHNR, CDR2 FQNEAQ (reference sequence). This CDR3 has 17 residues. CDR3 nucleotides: TGTGCCAGCAGCTTATGGGGACAGGGGGTCGCTAATGAAAAACTGTTTTTT. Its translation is CASSLWGQGVANEKLFF.